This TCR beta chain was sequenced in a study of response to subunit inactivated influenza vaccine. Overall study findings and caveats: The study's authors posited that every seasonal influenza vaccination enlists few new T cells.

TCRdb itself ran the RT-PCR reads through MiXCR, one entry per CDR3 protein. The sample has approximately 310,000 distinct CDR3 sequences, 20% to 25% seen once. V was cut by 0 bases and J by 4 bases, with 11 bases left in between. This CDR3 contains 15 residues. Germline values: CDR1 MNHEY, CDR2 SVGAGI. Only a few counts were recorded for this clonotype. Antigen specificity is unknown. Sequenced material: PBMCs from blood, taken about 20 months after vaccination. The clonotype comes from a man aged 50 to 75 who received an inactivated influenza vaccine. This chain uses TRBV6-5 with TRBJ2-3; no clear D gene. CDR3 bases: TGTGCCAGCAGTTACTCGAGGCAGAGAGCAGATACGCAGTATTTT. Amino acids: CASSYSRQRADTQYF.